The clone carrying this T cell receptor (beta chain) was picked up many times. What it binds is unknown. Libraries of TCR beta came from iRepertoire HTBI primers plus Arm-PCR of CDR3 regions. A single record per CDR3 protein comes from TCRdb applying MiXCR to the multiplex PCR reads. The table shows over 250,000 distinct CDR3 sequences, with 20% to 25% occurring only once. This sample was taken from a study of regulatory T cells in long-lasting Graves disease. Time point here: persistent/refractory GD, antithyroid drugs over 5 years with positive TRAb. Scientists built the TCR library using RNA that was extracted from PBMCs. Notes on the study in general: Patients with persistent Graves' had lower TCR diversity than newly diagnosed patients.

The length of the CDR3 is 15 residues. Trimming shortened V by 0 bases and J by 2 bases, and 10 bases separated the two germline ends. Germline V gives CDR1 SEHNR, CDR2 FQNEAQ (reference sequence). This sequence joins TRBV7-9 and TRBJ2-5, with a tentative D call TRBD1 (6 bases). The TCR comes from a female donor with Graves disease. The sequencing here drew on peripheral blood mononuclear cells (PBMCs), taken when the disease was refractory, from a patient treated with antithyroid drugs. The CDR3 DNA reads as TGTGCCAGCAGCTTAGCGCAGGGGATTCAAGAGACCCAGTACTTC. It yields the protein CASSLAQGIQETQYF.